The present T cell receptor beta chain was sequenced within a study of blood T cell repertoires in COVID-19. Whole-study context: Samples of COVID-19 (acute and convalescent) were obtained from the United States, Italy and Spain. T cells, B-cell-depleted T cells, or PBMCs supplied cDNA or gDNA.

This CDR3 region has 15 residues. Per germline, CDR1 SGHKS and CDR2 YYEKEE (reference sequence). The trim removed 0 bases at V and 5 bases at J, leaving 3 bases unmatched. Per the study methods: Using reference gene primer amplification, nucleated cell counts were estimated. Method: immunoSEQ multiplex PCR; TCRdb's copy keeps in-frame clones and lacks some. From that table come the V and J calls and clone size; the DNA was used to work out D and trimming. The sample records approximately 130,000 clones, 88% being singletons. The receptor comes from a man aged 50 to 60 with acute or convalescent COVID-19. Sequences were obtained from peripheral blood. This chain joins TRBV5-5 and TRBJ2-2, with 8 bases aligning to TRBD2. CDR3 sequence (DNA): TGTGCCAGCAGCTTGGTCCCTAGCGGGACCGGGGAGCTGTTTTTT. This sequence encodes CASSLVPSGTGELFF.